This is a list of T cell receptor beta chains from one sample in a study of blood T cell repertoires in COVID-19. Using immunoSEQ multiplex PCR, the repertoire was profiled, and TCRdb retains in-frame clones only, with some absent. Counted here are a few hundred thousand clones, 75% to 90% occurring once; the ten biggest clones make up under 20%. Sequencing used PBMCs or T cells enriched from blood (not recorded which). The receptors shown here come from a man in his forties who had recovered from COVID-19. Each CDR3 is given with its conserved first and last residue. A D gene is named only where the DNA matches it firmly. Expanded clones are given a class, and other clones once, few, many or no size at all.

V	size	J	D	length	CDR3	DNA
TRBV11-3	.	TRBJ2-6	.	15	CASSLGRPGANVLTF	TGTGCCAGCAGCTTAGGGCGGCCTGGGGCCAACGTCCTGACTTTC
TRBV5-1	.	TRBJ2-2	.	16	CASSPMGRPNTGELFF	TGCGCCAGCAGCCCCATGGGGCGGCCGAACACCGGGGAGCTGTTTTTT
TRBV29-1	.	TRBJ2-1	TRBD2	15	CSVLEEGLAYNEQFF	TGCAGCGTTCTGGAGGAGGGACTAGCGTACAATGAGCAGTTCTTC
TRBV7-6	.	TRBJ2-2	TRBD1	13	CASSSTGAGELFF	TGTGCCAGCAGCTCGACAGGGGCCGGGGAGCTGTTTTTT
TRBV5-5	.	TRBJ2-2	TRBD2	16	CASSLSGTSVAGELFF	TGTGCCAGCAGCTTAAGTGGGACTAGCGTTGCCGGGGAGCTGTTTTTT
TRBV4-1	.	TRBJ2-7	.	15	CASSQDGSGSYEQYF	TGCGCCAGCAGCCAAGATGGGTCAGGCTCCTACGAGCAGTACTTC
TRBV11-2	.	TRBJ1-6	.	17	CASRIGGAPDRNSPLHF	TGTGCCAGCAGAATAGGGGGGGCCCCCGATAGAAATTCACCCCTCCACTTT
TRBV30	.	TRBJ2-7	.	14	CAWAQGHISYEQYF	TGTGCCTGGGCACAGGGTCATATCTCCTACGAGCAGTACTTC
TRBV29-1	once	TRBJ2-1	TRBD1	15	CSVQDPGQGPNEQFF	TGCAGCGTCCAGGATCCGGGACAGGGGCCCAATGAGCAGTTCTTC
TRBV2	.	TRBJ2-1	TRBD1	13	CASSLLRGIEQFF	TGTGCCAGCAGTCTCCTCAGGGGGATTGAGCAGTTCTTC